These 31 T cell receptor beta chains were all obtained from the same sample, sequenced in a study of shared T cell receptors in the human thymus (dated by TCRdb to about 2021). Library preparation was by the immunoSEQ multiplex PCR assay. This immuneACCESS table, as held by TCRdb, lists in-frame sequences with V and J called but not all clones. Of the missing ones, under half trace to an unresolved V gene in checked studies; the others have no known cause. The sample contains roughly 660,000 clones, 88% of them found a single time. The ten top clones hold about 0.01% of the sample. This sample also appeared in a second study, on human thymus T cells.

The specimen sequenced was thymocytes. Every receptor here comes from a boy under two years old with a congenital heart defect. Donor details come from another sample of the same person, matched by shared clones.

Only a few counts were recorded for this clone. The V and J genes are TRBV28 and TRBJ2-2, with TRBD2 matching over 11 bases. The CDR3 length is 19 residues. Unmatched junction bases numbered 17, after V lost 5 bases and J lost 6 bases. Germline V gives CDR1 MDHEN, CDR2 SYDVKM. The CDR3 reads CASSLGRLAGLLKPGELFF. The CDR3 DNA follows: TGTGCCAGCAGTCTGGGCCGACTAGCGGGGCTTCTTAAGCCCGGGGAGCTGTTTTTT.

The CDR3 sequence is CARAGGRRNEQYF. In DNA, the CDR3 is TGTGCCAGAGCGGGCGGGAGGAGGAACGAGCAGTACTTC. The chain employs TRBV2 and TRBJ2-7; 8 bases are a match to TRBD2. With V trimmed by 9 bases and J by 5 bases, 9 bases remained unmatched. The germline V gene has CDR1 SNHLY and CDR2 FYNNEI. The CDR3 is made up of 13 amino acids.

The chain employs TRBV15 and TRBJ1-4; 7 bases line up with TRBD1. Germline V gene lookup returns CDR1 LNHNV and CDR2 YYDKDF (reference sequence). The CDR3 is 20 amino acids. Unmatched junction bases numbered 17, after V lost 0 bases and J lost 4 bases. The CDR3 sequence is CATSRDGWETGYLHNEKLFF. Here the CDR3 DNA reads TGTGCCACCAGCAGAGACGGTTGGGAGACAGGGTACCTTCATAATGAAAAACTGTTTTTT.

J is TRBJ2-1 and V is TRBV27; TRBD1 might be the D (7 bases). Looked up from germline, CDR1 is MNHEY and CDR2 is SMNVEV (reference sequence). Trimming stripped 5 bases from V and 8 bases from J, with 22 bases between. The CDR3 spans 16 residues. For the CDR3, the DNA is TGTGCCAGCAGTCCGCGGAGGGGGCGACGTGGTTATGAGCAGTTCTTC. This encodes CASSPRRGRRGYEQFF.

The V gene is TRBV6-4, the J gene TRBJ2-5; 9 nucleotides align to TRBD2. This CDR3 comprises 15 residues. Germline loops: CDR1 MRHNA, CDR2 SNTAGT. The junction had 5 bases not matched to a gene; V was cut back by 4 bases and J by 2 bases. Here the CDR3 reads CASSAAGGQQETQYF. CDR3 in DNA: TGTGCCAGCAGTGCGGCGGGAGGGCAGCAAGAGACCCAGTACTTC.

CDR3 in DNA: TGTGCAAGTCGCTTAACGGGACTAGGATTAAATGAGCAGTTCTTC. Translation: CASRLTGLGLNEQFF. This chain joins TRBV12-2 and TRBJ2-1; the DNA was not compared with TRBD2, the D call given in the table. TRBV12-2 is given as a pseudogene. The CDR3 is made up of 15 amino acids.

In this sample, this clone turned up once. V gene TRBV5-4 combines with J gene TRBJ2-1, with D perhaps TRBD2 (6 bases). Germline lookup yields CDR1 SGHNT and CDR2 YYREEE (reference sequence). This CDR3 is built from 15 residues. V lost 2 bases to trimming and J lost 6 bases, with 15 bases between them. The CDR3 coding sequence is TGTGCCAGCAGCTTTCGGGAGAGCTCCCTCAATGAGCAGTTCTTC. This codes for CASSFRESSLNEQFF.

CDR3 in DNA: TGTGCCAGCAGCTCCCGCCGGGGCGGGAGGGCCTCGAGTAGCACAGATACGCAGTATTTT. Encoded protein: CASSSRRGGRASSSTDTQYF. The rearrangement links TRBV7-3 to TRBJ2-3; 9 bases are a match to TRBD2. The CDR3 runs 20 residues. The trim removed 4 bases at V and 0 bases at J, leaving 17 bases unmatched. Germline lookup yields CDR1 SGHTA and CDR2 FQGTGA.

CDR3 bases: TGCGCCAGCACTCTTTTTGCGGCCCGTAGCACAGATACGCAGTATTTT. This translates into CASTLFAARSTDTQYF. The gene calls are TRBV10-2 and TRBJ2-3; D is unresolved. Germline CDR1 is WSHSY and CDR2 is SAAADI. This CDR3 has 16 amino acids. With 7 bases removed from V and 0 bases from J, the gap between germline ends came to 17 bases.

V and J are TRBV4-3 and TRBJ2-7; D may be TRBD2 (7 bases). CDR3 length: 13 residues. Germline CDR1 is LGHNA and CDR2 is YSLEER. V was pared by 8 bases and J by 3 bases, with 14 bases between. The CDR3 nucleotides read TGCGCCAGCCCTCGGGGGGCTATCTACGAGCAGTACTTC. This gives the protein CASPRGAIYEQYF.

The chain recombines TRBV4-3 with TRBJ1-1, with D unresolved. Germline assignment: CDR1 LGHNA and CDR2 YSLEER. V was clipped by 1 base and J by 4 bases, with 13 bases between them. The CDR3 extends over 15 amino acids. The CDR3 region has the DNA TGCGCCAGCAGCCAAGCTCGTGGCGGCGGCACTGAAGCTTTCTTT. This encodes CASSQARGGGTEAFF.

The rearrangement joins TRBV27 to TRBJ2-5; weak D call: TRBD1 (5 bases). The J call is in doubt because the DNA end fits TRBJ2-7 better. This CDR3 region has 14 residues. Germline lookup yields CDR1 MNHEY and CDR2 SMNVEV (reference sequence). The DNA of the CDR3 is TGTGCCAGCAGTATGGGCCAGGGTTGGAACGAGCAGTACTTC. Protein product: CASSMGQGWNEQYF.

The V call is TRBV5-6, the J call TRBJ2-2; D possibly corresponds to TRBD1 (6 bases). V lost 0 bases and J 2 bases, leaving 14 bases between the germline ends. The germline gives CDR1 SGHDT, CDR2 YYEEEE. CDR3 length equals 17 residues. CDR3 nucleotide sequence: TGTGCCAGCAGCTTGGGGAACAGGGTCCTTAACACCGGGGAGCTGTTTTTT. It specifies CASSLGNRVLNTGELFF. The full variable domain, in which reference TRBV5-6 and TRBJ2-2 provide the parts outside the CDR3, is DAGVTQSPTHLIKTRGQQVTLRCSPKSGHDTVSWYQQALGQGPQFIFQYYEEEERQRGNFPDRFSGHQFPNYSSELNVNALLLGDSALYLCASSLGNRVLNTGELFFGEGSRLTVL.

The chain couples TRBV7-6 to TRBJ2-1, with 10 bases lining up with TRBD2. Germline V lookup: CDR1 SGHVS, CDR2 FNYEAQ. Trimming at V came to 1 base and at J to 2 bases, leaving 11 bases not matched to a gene. CDR3 length equals 19 residues. In DNA, the CDR3 is TGTGCCAGCAGCTTAGAGGCACTAGCGGGATTGCTGACCTACAATGAGCAGTTCTTC. Its translation is CASSLEALAGLLTYNEQFF.

The rearrangement uses TRBV14 and TRBJ2-3; D not certain. Trimming pared 0 bases from V and 6 bases from J, leaving 7 bases between. CDR1 is SGHDN, CDR2 FVKESK, per germline. This CDR3 contains 13 residues. The CDR3 sequence: CASSQERPDTQYF. The CDR3, as DNA: TGTGCCAGCAGCCAAGAGCGCCCGGATACGCAGTATTTT.

This clone was recorded once. Distinct nucleotide sequences in the sample also encode this CDR3. V is TRBV19 and J is TRBJ2-3, with a weak D call TRBD2 (5 bases). V lost 7 bases to trimming and J lost 3 bases, with 11 bases between them. CDR3 length equals 13 residues. Per the germline V gene, CDR1 is LNHDA and CDR2 is SQIVND (reference sequence). CDR3 region: CASTDRGTDTQYF. The CDR3, as DNA: TGTGCCAGTACGGACCGCGGGACAGATACGCAGTATTTT.

The chain uses TRBV28 and TRBJ1-4, with 9 positions matching TRBD1. Germline V gene sequence: CDR1 MDHEN, CDR2 SYDVKM. The CDR3 has 16 amino acids. V shed 6 bases, J shed 3 bases, and the junction held 8 bases outside the gene matches. CDR3 sequence reads: CASSMHRGRANEKLFF. For the CDR3, the DNA is TGTGCCAGCAGCATGCACAGGGGGCGAGCTAATGAAAAACTGTTTTTT.

V is TRBV29-1 and J is TRBJ1-1; TRBD1 matches at 8 bases. Trimming took 0 bases from V and 8 from J; bases not matched to a gene: 17. CDR3 size: 17 residues. Germline loops: CDR1 SQVTM, CDR2 ANQGSEA. CDR3 in amino acids: CSVEDAPLTGVEGEAFF. CDR3 sequence (DNA): TGCAGCGTTGAAGATGCCCCCCTGACAGGGGTTGAGGGGGAAGCTTTCTTT.

The chain combines TRBV14 with TRBJ2-7; TRBD1 is a possible D gene (5 bases). Germline-derived CDR1 and CDR2 are SGHDN and FVKESK. The V and J ends lost 0 bases and 2 bases respectively, with 20 bases between them. The CDR3 consists of 18 residues. The CDR3 reads CASSQDSPTAPLAYEQYF. CDR3 in DNA: TGTGCCAGCAGCCAAGATTCCCCGACAGCCCCCTTGGCCTACGAGCAGTACTTC.

This chain joins TRBV29-1 and TRBJ1-2; tentatively, D is TRBD1 (6 bases). The V end was cut by 2 bases, the J end by 2 bases, with 15 bases between. CDR1 is SQVTM and CDR2 is ANQGSEA in the germline V gene. There are 15 residues in the CDR3. The CDR3: CSVERGAKRNYGYTF. The CDR3 region has the DNA TGCAGCGTTGAACGGGGGGCTAAGAGAAACTATGGCTACACCTTC. Variable domain in full (rest from reference TRBV29-1 and TRBJ1-2): SAVISQKPSRDICQRGTSLTIQCQVDSQVTMMFWYRQQPGQSLTLIATANQGSEATYESGFVIDKFPISRPNLTFSTLTVSNMSPEDSSIYLCSVERGAKRNYGYTFGSGTRLTVV.

The J gene is TRBJ2-1, the V gene TRBV27, with D possibly matching TRBD2 (6 bases). The germline V and J ends were trimmed by 3 bases and 2 bases, with 26 bases remaining between them. Looked up from germline, CDR1 is MNHEY and CDR2 is SMNVEV (reference sequence). There are 20 residues in the CDR3. The DNA of the CDR3 is TGTGCCAGCAGTTTCTCAGCCACCACTAGCACCCGTGAGACCTACAATGAGCAGTTCTTC. It translates to CASSFSATTSTRETYNEQFF.

V is TRBV29-1 and J is TRBJ1-1, with a weak D call TRBD1 (5 bases). CDR3 size: 18 residues. V was cut by 6 bases and J by 1 base, with 27 bases left in between. Per the germline V gene, CDR1 is SQVTM and CDR2 is ANQGSEA. The DNA of the CDR3 is TGCAGCGTACTACGGGGGTCCGGGGGATGGGAAGAGAACACTGAAGCTTTCTTT. Translated: CSVLRGSGGWEENTEAFF.

J is TRBJ2-1 and V is TRBV11-2; the match to TRBD2 covers 8 bases. The germline V gene has CDR1 SGHAT and CDR2 FQNNGV. The junction had 6 bases not matched to a gene; V was cut back by 5 bases and J by 3 bases. CDR3 length: 15 residues. CDR3: CASSTLAGHYNEQFF. The CDR3 DNA sequence: TGTGCCAGCAGCACCTTAGCGGGACACTACAATGAGCAGTTCTTC.

V gene TRBV9 combines with J gene TRBJ2-3, with D tentatively TRBD2 (6 bases). The CDR3 consists of 20 residues. CDR1 is SGDLS, CDR2 YYNGEE, per germline. V lost 0 bases, J lost 4 bases, and 27 bases lay in between. Written as DNA, the CDR3 is TGTGCCAGCAGCGTAGAATCCCCACTAAAAAGACTAGACGCTCCAGATACGCAGTATTTT. Translating gives CASSVESPLKRLDAPDTQYF.

This clone was detected only once. This chain links TRBV6-1 with TRBJ2-7; 9 bases line up with TRBD2. Germline V gives CDR1 MNHNS, CDR2 SASEGT. CDR3 length: 15 residues. The J segment lost 0 bases and the V segment lost 4 bases, leaving 4 bases of the junction unmatched. CDR3 nucleotide sequence: TGTGCCAGCAGTGCGATTAGCGGGAGCTCCTACGAGCAGTACTTC. It translates to CASSAISGSSYEQYF.

The chain employs TRBV5-8 and TRBJ2-7; 7 bases fit TRBD2. The CDR3 is 14 residues long. Trimming removed 0 bases from V and 5 bases from J; junction bases left unmatched: 5. Germline values: CDR1 SGHTS, CDR2 YDEGEE. CDR3 coding DNA: TGTGCCAGCAGCTTGGCGACTAGCCCCCACGAGCAGTACTTC. This translates into CASSLATSPHEQYF.

The chain is built from TRBV19 and TRBJ2-7; D might be TRBD2 (6 bases). The CDR3 is 14 amino acids. CDR1 is LNHDA, CDR2 SQIVND, per germline (reference sequence). Trimming pared 9 bases from V and 0 bases from J, leaving 15 bases between. CDR3 protein: CASATSLTSYEQYF. The CDR3 bases are TGTGCCAGCGCGACTAGTCTTACCTCCTACGAGCAGTACTTC.

This chain links TRBV7-9 with TRBJ1-5, with 7 positions matching TRBD1. Unmatched junction bases numbered 9, after V lost 4 bases and J lost 0 bases. Germline V gene data show CDR1 as SEHNR and CDR2 as FQNEAQ (reference sequence). The CDR3 runs to 17 residues. DNA of the CDR3: TGTGCCAGCAGCTGCGAGCTTGGACAGGATAGCAATCAGCCCCAGCATTTT. Translating gives CASSCELGQDSNQPQHF.

The V gene is TRBV6-5, the J gene TRBJ2-3; a weak D match, TRBD2 (6 bases). V was cut by 4 bases and J by 3 bases, with 17 bases left in between. The germline V gene has CDR1 MNHEY and CDR2 SVGAGI. CDR3 length: 16 amino acids. This CDR3 is CASSSRENNGTDTQYF. CDR3 in DNA: TGTGCCAGCAGTTCTCGGGAGAACAACGGGACAGATACGCAGTATTTT.

The CDR3 region is CASSLETTAYNEQFF. CDR3 in DNA: TGTGCCAGCAGCTTGGAGACGACAGCCTACAATGAGCAGTTCTTC. This chain uses TRBV5-6 with TRBJ2-1, with a possible D match to TRBD1 (5 bases). This CDR3 region has 15 residues. V was trimmed by 0 bases and J by 2 bases, leaving 9 bases between them. CDR1 is SGHDT, CDR2 YYEEEE, per germline.

The chain has TRBV10-3 and TRBJ2-1; TRBD2 might be the D (6 bases). Germline V gene lookup returns CDR1 ENHRY and CDR2 SYGVKD. The V end was cut by 1 base, the J end by 8 bases, with 12 bases between. CDR3 size: 14 residues. CDR3 residues: CAISEFGWGDEQFF. The CDR3 coding sequence is TGTGCCATCAGTGAGTTCGGGTGGGGGGATGAGCAGTTCTTC.